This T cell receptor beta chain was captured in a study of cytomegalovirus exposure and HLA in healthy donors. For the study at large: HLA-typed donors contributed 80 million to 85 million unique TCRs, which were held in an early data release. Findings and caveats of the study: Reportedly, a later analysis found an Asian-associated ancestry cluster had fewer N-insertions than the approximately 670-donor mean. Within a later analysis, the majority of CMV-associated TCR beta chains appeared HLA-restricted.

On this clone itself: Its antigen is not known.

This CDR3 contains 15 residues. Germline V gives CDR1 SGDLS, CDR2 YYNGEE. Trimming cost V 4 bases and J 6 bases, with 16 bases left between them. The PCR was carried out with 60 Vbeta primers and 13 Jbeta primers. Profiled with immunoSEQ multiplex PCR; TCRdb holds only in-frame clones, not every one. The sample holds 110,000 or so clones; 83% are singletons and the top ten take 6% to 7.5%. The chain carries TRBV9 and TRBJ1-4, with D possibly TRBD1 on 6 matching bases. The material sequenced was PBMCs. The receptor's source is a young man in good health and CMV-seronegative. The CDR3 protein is CASSSRDTGYEKLFF. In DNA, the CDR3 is TGTGCCAGCAGCAGCCGGGACACGGGCTATGAAAAACTGTTTTTT.